This TCR beta chain appears in the sequencing data of a study of fetal regulatory T cell absence and autoimmunity (TCRdb year 2017). Turning to the overall study: Exocrine pancreas autoimmunity was seen in the IPEX patients without clinical diabetes. Study-wide findings and limitations: Cord blood and pancreas had broadly similar TRB gene family usage, which resembled published neonatal and adult repertoires. Compared with cord blood, the pancreas TCR compartment showed significant oligoclonal enrichment, and some top clones were enriched more than 90-fold. The oligoclonal enrichment was interpreted as supporting antigen-driven autoimmunity in the pancreas before birth in IPEX syndrome.

For repertoire sequencing, genomic DNA was processed from frozen pancreas tissue. The DNeasy Blood and Tissue Kit was used to extract roughly 1.9-3.2 ug of genomic DNA from either umbilical cord blood or frozen pancreas. On the immunoSEQ human TCRbeta survey platform, a two-step multiplex PCR amplified and barcoded the TCRbeta CDR3 regions. Sequencing of the libraries was done on Illumina instruments, and IgH was sequenced in parallel from the same samples. Processing in the source paper ran as follows. To remove PCR and sequencing errors, raw reads were filtered against IMGT V, D, J definitions and grouped with a nearest-neighbor algorithm. A clone was defined as an identical nucleotide sequence, and differential abundance between tissues was tested with a Fisher exact test for each clone using a pFDR threshold of p<0.01. Clones with frequencies too low for statistical inference were excluded by a minimum inclusion filter of 10 in either sample. The immunoSEQ Analyzer was used for pairwise clonal comparisons, and IMGT tools were used to assess gene family usage. TCRdb took over this immuneACCESS table, retaining in-frame rearrangements with V and J assigned. Such tables are incomplete; in checked studies, under half of the missing clones stem from an unresolved V gene, and the remainder is unexplained. V and J calls and clone size are as listed in that table; D and trimming were resolved from the DNA. This sample has 95,000 or so clones in its table, and about 78% of those were observed once. The top ten hold about 2.1% of the sample.

The sample holds a few counts of this clone. Its antigen is currently not known. No base quality values were provided; no much bigger clone lies one nucleotide off. The CDR3, from cysteine to phenylalanine, totals 12 residues. Only the CDR3 DNA stays, 36 bases, in frame from base 1. For CDR1 and CDR2, the germline V gene (reference sequence) lists GTSNPN and SVGIG. V drops 5 bases and J drops 5 bases, leaving 12 bases in between. The sequence links TRBV30 to TRBJ1-1, with the D gene uncertain. This TCR was recovered from a male donor with IPEX syndrome. Material for sequencing was pancreas tissue. The DNA is as follows: TGTGCCTGGTCCCTCCTCTATACTGAAGCTTTCTTT. Translated, this is CAWSLLYTEAFF.